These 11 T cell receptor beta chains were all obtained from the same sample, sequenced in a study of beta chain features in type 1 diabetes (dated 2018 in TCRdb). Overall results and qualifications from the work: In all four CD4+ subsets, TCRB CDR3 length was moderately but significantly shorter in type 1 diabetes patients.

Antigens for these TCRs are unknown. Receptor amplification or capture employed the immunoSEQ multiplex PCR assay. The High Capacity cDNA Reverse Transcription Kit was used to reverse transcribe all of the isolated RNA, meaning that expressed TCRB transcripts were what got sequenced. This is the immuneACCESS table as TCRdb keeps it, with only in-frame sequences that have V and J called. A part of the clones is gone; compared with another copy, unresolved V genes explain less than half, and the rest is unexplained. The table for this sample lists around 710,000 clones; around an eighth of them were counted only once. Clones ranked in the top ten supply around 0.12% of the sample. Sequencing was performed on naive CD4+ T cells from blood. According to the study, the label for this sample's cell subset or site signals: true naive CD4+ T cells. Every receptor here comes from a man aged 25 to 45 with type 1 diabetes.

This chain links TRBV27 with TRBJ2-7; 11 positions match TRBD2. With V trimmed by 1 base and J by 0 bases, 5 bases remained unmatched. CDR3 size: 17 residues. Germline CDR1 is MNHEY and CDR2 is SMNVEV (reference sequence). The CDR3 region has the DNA TGTGCCAGCAGTTTATTGGGACTAGCGGCAAACTCCTACGAGCAGTACTTC. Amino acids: CASSLLGLAANSYEQYF.

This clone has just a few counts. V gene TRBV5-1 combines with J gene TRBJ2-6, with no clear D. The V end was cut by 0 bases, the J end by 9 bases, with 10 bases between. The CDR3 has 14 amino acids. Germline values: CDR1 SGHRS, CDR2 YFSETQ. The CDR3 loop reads CASSLVPPHNVLTF. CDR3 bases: TGCGCCAGCAGCTTGGTACCCCCCCACAACGTCCTGACTTTC.

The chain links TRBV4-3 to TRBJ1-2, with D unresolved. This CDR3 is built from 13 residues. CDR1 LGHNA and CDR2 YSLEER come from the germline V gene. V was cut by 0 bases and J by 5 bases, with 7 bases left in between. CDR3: CASSQEIFYGYTF. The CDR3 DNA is TGCGCCAGCAGCCAAGAAATATTTTATGGCTACACCTTC.

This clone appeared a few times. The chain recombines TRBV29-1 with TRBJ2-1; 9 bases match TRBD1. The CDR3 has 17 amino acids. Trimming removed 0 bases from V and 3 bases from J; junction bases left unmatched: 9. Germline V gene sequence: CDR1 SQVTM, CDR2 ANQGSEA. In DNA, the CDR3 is TGCAGCGTTGAAGATCCAGGGACAGGGCCGATCTACAATGAGCAGTTCTTC. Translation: CSVEDPGTGPIYNEQFF.

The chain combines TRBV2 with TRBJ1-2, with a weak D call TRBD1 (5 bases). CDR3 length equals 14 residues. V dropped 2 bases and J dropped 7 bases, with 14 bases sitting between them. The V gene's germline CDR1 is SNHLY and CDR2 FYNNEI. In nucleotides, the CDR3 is TGTGCCAGCAGTGAAATGACTGACGGGGGTGGCTACACCTTC. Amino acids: CASSEMTDGGGYTF.

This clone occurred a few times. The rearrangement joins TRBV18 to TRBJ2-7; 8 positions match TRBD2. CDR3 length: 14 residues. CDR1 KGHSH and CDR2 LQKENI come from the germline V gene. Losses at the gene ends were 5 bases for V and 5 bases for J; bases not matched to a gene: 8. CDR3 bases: TGTGCCAGCTCATCAGGACTAGCTCTCGACGAGCAGTACTTC. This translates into CASSSGLALDEQYF.

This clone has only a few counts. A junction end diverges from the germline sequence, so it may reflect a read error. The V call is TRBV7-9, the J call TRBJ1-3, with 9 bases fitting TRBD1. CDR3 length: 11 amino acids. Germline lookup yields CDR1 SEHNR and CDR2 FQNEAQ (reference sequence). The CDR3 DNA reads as TGTGCCAGCAGCTCGACAGGGGGTCAAAATTTT. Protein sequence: CASSSTGGQNF.

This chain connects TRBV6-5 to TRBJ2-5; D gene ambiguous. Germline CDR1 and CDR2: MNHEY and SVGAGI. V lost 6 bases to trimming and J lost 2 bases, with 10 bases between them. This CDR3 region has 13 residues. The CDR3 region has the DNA TGTGCCAGCAGCCTGACATTTCAAGAGACCCAGTACTTC. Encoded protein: CASSLTFQETQYF.

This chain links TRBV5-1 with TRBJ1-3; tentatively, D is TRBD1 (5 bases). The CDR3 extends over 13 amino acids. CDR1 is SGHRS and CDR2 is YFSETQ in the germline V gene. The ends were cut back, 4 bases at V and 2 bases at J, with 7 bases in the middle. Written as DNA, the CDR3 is TGCGCCAGCAGCGAGGGGACTGGAAACACCATATATTTT. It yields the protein CASSEGTGNTIYF. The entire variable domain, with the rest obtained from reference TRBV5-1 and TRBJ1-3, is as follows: KAGVTQTPRYLIKTRGQQVTLSCSPISGHRSVSWYQQTPGQGLQFLFEYFSETQRNKGNFPGRFSGRQFSNSRSEMNVSTLELGDSALYLCASSEGTGNTIYFGEGSWLTVV.

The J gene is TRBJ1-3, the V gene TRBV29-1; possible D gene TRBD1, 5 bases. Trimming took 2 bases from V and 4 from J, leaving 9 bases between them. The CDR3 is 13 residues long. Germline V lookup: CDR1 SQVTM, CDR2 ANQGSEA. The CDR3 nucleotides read TGCAGCGTTGAACAGGGACTCGGAAACACCATATATTTT. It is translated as CSVEQGLGNTIYF.

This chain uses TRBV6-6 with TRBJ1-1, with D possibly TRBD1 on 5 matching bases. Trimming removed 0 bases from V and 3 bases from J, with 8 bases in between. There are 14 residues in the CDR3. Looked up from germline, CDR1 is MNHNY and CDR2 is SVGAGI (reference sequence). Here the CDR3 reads CASSYSMGDTEAFF. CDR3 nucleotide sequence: TGTGCCAGCAGTTACTCGATGGGGGACACTGAAGCTTTCTTT.